Listed here are 3 T cell receptor beta chains from one sample, sequenced in a study of blood T cell repertoires in COVID-19. Clones were read by immunoSEQ multiplex PCR, and TCRdb kept only the in-frame ones, dropping some. Of about 330,000 clones in the sample, more than 75% were seen once. The sample was PBMCs or T cells enriched from blood (not recorded which). These receptors were collected from a woman under 30 who had recovered from COVID-19.

The CDR3 region has the DNA TGTGCCTGGATTTCTGGACAGGGAATCACCGGGGAGCTGTTTTTT. Protein: CAWISGQGITGELFF. The chain recombines TRBV30 with TRBJ2-2, with 8 bases lining up with TRBD1. The length of the CDR3 is 15 residues. V shed 4 bases, J shed 4 bases, and the junction held 8 bases outside the gene matches. Germline-derived CDR1 and CDR2 are GTSNPN and SVGIG (reference sequence).

V and J are TRBV13 and TRBJ2-7; TRBD1 is a possible D gene (6 bases). The CDR3 runs to 14 residues. Per the germline V gene, CDR1 is PRHDT and CDR2 is FYEKMQ (reference sequence). V lost 5 bases and J lost 7, with 18 bases in between. CDR3 sequence reads: CASSPGMGAREQYF. Written as DNA, the CDR3 is TGTGCCAGCAGCCCTGGGATGGGGGCGAGGGAGCAGTACTTC.

The V call is TRBV9, the J call TRBJ1-3; TRBD1 is a possible D gene (6 bases). The ends were cut back, 3 bases at V and 4 bases at J, with 17 bases in the middle. Germline CDR1 is SGDLS and CDR2 is YYNGEE. The CDR3 has 16 residues. CDR3 sequence: CASSDETGGGGNTIYF. CDR3 bases: TGTGCCAGCAGCGACGAGACAGGCGGAGGCGGAAACACCATATATTTT.